These T cell receptor beta chains were read from a single sample in a study of PD-L1 blockade in urothelial cancer. Clones were read by immunoSEQ multiplex PCR, and TCRdb kept only the in-frame ones, dropping some. Here the sample spans 65,000 to 85,000 clones, about 91% being singletons. The sample in question was PBMCs, obtained around atezolizumab (anti-PD-L1) treatment. All receptors derive from an elderly woman with urothelial cancer. Both conserved end residues are part of each CDR3. Each record gives: D gene, clone size, J gene, V gene, CDR3 DNA, CDR3 protein. The D gene is left open where the match is weak. Clone size is given for some rows only: seen once, a few or many times, or a class if the clone is expanded.

. | . | TRBJ2-2 | TRBV27 | TGTGCCAGCAGTTTAGTCAGCGCTAACACCGGGGAGCTGTTTTTT | CASSLVSANTGELFF
. | once | TRBJ2-6 | TRBV19 | TGTGCCAGTACCCCCGTGAAGGGGGTGGCTGGGGCCAACGTCCTGACTTTC | CASTPVKGVAGANVLTF
TRBD1 | . | TRBJ1-2 | TRBV4-1 | TGCGCCAGCAGCCCAACGTCCCGGGACAGGGGGCGAGGCTATGGCTACACCTTC | CASSPTSRDRGRGYGYTF
. | . | TRBJ1-5 | TRBV2 | TGTGCCAGCAGTGAGCGGACTGTAATGGACCAGCCCCAGCATTTT | CASSERTVMDQPQHF
. | . | TRBJ1-1 | TRBV30 | TGTGCCTGGACAGGGGACCACACTGAAGCTTTCTTT | CAWTGDHTEAFF
. | . | TRBJ1-1 | TRBV6-1 | TGTGCCAGCAGTACAGCGGGAATGAACACTGAAGCTTTCTTT | CASSTAGMNTEAFF
TRBD2 | . | TRBJ2-2 | TRBV27 | TGTGCCAGCTCCCGACTAGCGCCACAGAACACCGGGGAGCTGTTTTTT | CASSRLAPQNTGELFF
TRBD1 | . | TRBJ1-2 | TRBV7-9 | TGTGCCAGCAGCCCACAGGGGGAAAGCTATGGCTACACCTTC | CASSPQGESYGYTF
. | . | TRBJ1-2 | TRBV6-6 | TGTGCCAGCAGGCGGGACTCGGGGGGCGGCTACACCTTC | CASRRDSGGGYTF
. | once | TRBJ1-4 | TRBV7-3 | TGTGCCAGCAGCTTGGACAGTGCAACTAATGAAAAACTGTTTTTT | CASSLDSATNEKLFF
. | . | TRBJ2-5 | TRBV5-1 | TGCGCCAGCAGCTCCACAGGGCAGGAGACCCAGTACTTC | CASSSTGQETQYF